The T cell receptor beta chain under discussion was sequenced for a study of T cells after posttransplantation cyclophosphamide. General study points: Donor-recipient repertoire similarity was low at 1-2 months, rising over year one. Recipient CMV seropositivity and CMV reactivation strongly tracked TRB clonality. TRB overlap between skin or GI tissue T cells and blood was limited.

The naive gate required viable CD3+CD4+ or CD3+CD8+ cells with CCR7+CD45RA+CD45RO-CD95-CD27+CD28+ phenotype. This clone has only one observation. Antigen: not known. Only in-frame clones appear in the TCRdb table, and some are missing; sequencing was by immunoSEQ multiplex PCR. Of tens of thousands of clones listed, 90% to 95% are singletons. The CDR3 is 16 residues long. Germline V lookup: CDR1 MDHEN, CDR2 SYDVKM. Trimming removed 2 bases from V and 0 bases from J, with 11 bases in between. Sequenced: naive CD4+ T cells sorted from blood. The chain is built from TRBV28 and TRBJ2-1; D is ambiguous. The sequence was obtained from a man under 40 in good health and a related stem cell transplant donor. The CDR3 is CASSLATLYSYNEQFF. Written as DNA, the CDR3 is TGTGCCAGCAGTTTAGCTACTCTGTACTCCTACAATGAGCAGTTCTTC.